Each of the 11 T cell receptor beta chains below was sequenced from the same sample in a study of blood T cell repertoires in COVID-19. The method was immunoSEQ multiplex PCR; TCRdb's version includes in-frame clones alone and lacks a portion of them. The table includes a few hundred thousand clones, roughly 86% detected once. Sequenced material: peripheral blood. These receptors were obtained from a human donor in a cohort sampled during active COVID-19.

The V gene is TRBV5-1, the J gene TRBJ1-5; the D gene is possibly TRBD1 (5 bases). The CDR3 runs to 15 residues. Per germline, CDR1 SGHRS and CDR2 YFSETQ. Trimming removed 0 bases at V and 5 bases at J, with 12 bases between. CDR3 DNA: TGCGCCAGCAGCTTGGGAGGACAAGACCATCAGCCCCAGCATTTT. This encodes CASSLGGQDHQPQHF. Full variable domain (outside the CDR3, taken from reference TRBV5-1 and TRBJ1-5): KAGVTQTPRYLIKTRGQQVTLSCSPISGHRSVSWYQQTPGQGLQFLFEYFSETQRNKGNFPGRFSGRQFSNSRSEMNVSTLELGDSALYLCASSLGGQDHQPQHFGDGTRLSIL.

The chain is built from TRBV29-1 and TRBJ2-1; D gene uncertain. CDR1 is SQVTM and CDR2 is ANQGSEA in the germline V gene. The CDR3 totals 12 residues. V lost 6 bases and J lost 2, with 8 bases in between. CDR3 protein: CSVLQPYNEQFF. In DNA form, the CDR3 reads TGCAGCGTATTACAGCCCTACAATGAGCAGTTCTTC.

The chain joins TRBV3-1 (or the pseudogene TRBV3-2) to TRBJ1-2, with 9 bases identical to TRBD1. Germline-derived CDR1 and CDR2 are LGHDT and YNNKEL (reference sequence). This CDR3 is built from 14 residues. Trimming removed 5 bases from V and 6 bases from J; junction bases left unmatched: 7. CDR3 in amino acids: CASSVRTGDHGYTF. The CDR3 DNA sequence: TGTGCCAGCAGCGTTCGGACAGGGGACCATGGCTACACCTTC.

J is TRBJ2-3 and V is TRBV11-3; D remains unclear. V gave up 2 bases and J gave up 2 bases, with 5 bases separating them. This CDR3 contains 13 residues. Looked up from germline, CDR1 is SGHNT and CDR2 is YENEEA. CDR3 nucleotide sequence: TGTGCCAGCAGCTTATCAGTCACAGATACGCAGTATTTT. Protein sequence: CASSLSVTDTQYF. Complete variable domain (other parts from reference TRBV11-3 and TRBJ2-3): EAGVVQSPRYKIIEKKQPVAFWCNPISGHNTLYWYLQNLGQGPELLIRYENEEAVDDSQLPKDRFSAERLKGVDSTLKIQPAELGDSAVYLCASSLSVTDTQYFGPGTRLTVL.

J is TRBJ1-5 and V is TRBV7-8, with 9 positions matching TRBD1. CDR1 is SGHVS and CDR2 is FQNEAQ in the germline V gene. CDR3 length: 17 amino acids. With V trimmed by 2 bases and J by 4 bases, 9 bases remained unmatched. DNA of the CDR3: TGTGCCAGCAGCTTAACTAGGACAGGGGTCAGGAATCAGCCCCAGCATTTT. It yields the protein CASSLTRTGVRNQPQHF.

The chain links TRBV7-3 to TRBJ1-1; D remains unclear. With 2 bases removed from V and 4 bases from J, the gap between germline ends came to 17 bases. The CDR3 has 16 residues. CDR1 and CDR2 from the germline V gene are SGHTA and FQGTGA. The CDR3 DNA is TGTGCCAGCAGCTTAGACCCCATTGGCGGTCGCACTGAAGCTTTCTTT. Its translation: CASSLDPIGGRTEAFF.

This clone was observed a handful of times. The V and J genes are TRBV6-2 or TRBV6-3 and TRBJ1-5; 7 nucleotides agree with TRBD1. Germline V gives CDR1 MNHEY, CDR2 SVGEGT. With V trimmed by 2 bases and J by 5 bases, 9 bases remained unmatched. There are 16 residues in the CDR3. Written as DNA, the CDR3 is TGTGCCAGCAGTTACATTATCGGGACAGATGATCAGCCCCAGCATTTT. Encoded protein: CASSYIIGTDDQPQHF.

The rearrangement links TRBV19 to TRBJ2-7, with 8 bases aligning to TRBD1. The CDR3 totals 15 residues. Germline V gene data show CDR1 as LNHDA and CDR2 as SQIVND (reference sequence). V shed 2 bases, J shed 3 bases, and the junction held 6 bases outside the gene matches. The CDR3 DNA sequence: TGTGCCAGTAGTATAACCGGGACAGGTAGCTACGAGCAGTACTTC. Translated, it gives CASSITGTGSYEQYF.

The V gene is TRBV19, the J gene TRBJ2-3, with D perhaps TRBD2 (5 bases). Per germline, CDR1 LNHDA and CDR2 SQIVND (reference sequence). V lost 6 bases and J lost 2, with 12 bases in between. The CDR3 has 14 amino acids. The CDR3 is CASSTGKSTDTQYF. CDR3 DNA: TGTGCCAGTAGCACCGGGAAATCCACAGATACGCAGTATTTT. The full variable domain, completed using reference TRBV19 and TRBJ2-3, is DGGITQSPKYLFRKEGQNVTLSCEQNLNHDAMYWYRQDPGQGLRLIYYSQIVNDFQKGDIAEGYSVSREKKESFPLTVTSAQKNPTAFYLCASSTGKSTDTQYFGPGTRLTVL.

This rearrangement joins TRBV3-1 (or the pseudogene TRBV3-2) to TRBJ2-2, with TRBD2 matching over 7 bases. Germline lookup yields CDR1 LGHDT and CDR2 YNNKEL (reference sequence). CDR3 length: 16 residues. Trimming cost V 4 bases and J 0 bases; bases outside gene matches: 5. The DNA for the CDR3 is TGTGCCAGCAGCCGGGAGCGGGACTCGAACACCGGGGAGCTGTTTTTT. Residues: CASSRERDSNTGELFF.

The rearrangement links TRBV19 to TRBJ1-1; possible D gene TRBD1, 6 bases. V was shortened by 7 bases and J by 0 bases, with 12 bases between the two germline ends. CDR3 length: 14 residues. The germline V gene encodes CDR1 LNHDA and CDR2 SQIVND (reference sequence). The CDR3 is CASNEQGMNTEAFF. As DNA, the CDR3 is TGTGCCAGTAACGAACAGGGCATGAACACTGAAGCTTTCTTT.